This T cell receptor (beta chain) was profiled in a study of CD8+ T cells in alopecia areata. The authors sorted pooled cutaneous lymph node cells using CD4, CD8alpha, NKG2D, NKG2ACE and other markers. The authors extracted RNA and reverse transcribed it into cDNA as the sequencing template. The protocol was immunoSEQ multiplex PCR, while the TCRdb copy is restricted to in-frame clones and leaves out a portion. The specimen has 250,000 or so clones, none found just once. Study-wide results and caveats: Across lesional scalp, and particularly alopecia totalis/universalis, clonality surpassed that of normal scalp.

The CDR3 loop spans 14 amino acids. V was pared by 0 bases and J by 3 bases, with 2 bases of the junction left unmatched. Germline V gives CDR1 MNHDT, CDR2 YYDKIL. There are many counts of this clone. What it binds is not known. Genes and germline are mouse. The read gets to within 4 residues of the CDR3 end, and the germline J gene fills in the rest. Sequencing was performed on CD4+ T cells sorted from a lymph node. The clonotype comes from a C3H/HeJ mouse with alopecia areata. Strain MHC haplotype: H2-k. J is TRBJ2-7 and V is TRBV17, with 7 bases lining up with TRBD1. The CDR3 here is CASSRDGTVYEQYF. The DNA read from the CDR3 is TGTGCTAGCAGTAGAGACGGGACAGTCTAT.